This T cell receptor beta chain was recovered during a study of shared clonotypes between healthy human individuals. Some clones are missing from TCRdb's copy, which holds only in-frame ones; the method was immunoSEQ multiplex PCR. The profile shows 650,000 to 700,000 clones, less than 95% of them singletons. The length of the CDR3 is 19 residues. Germline V gene data show CDR1 as SGHAT and CDR2 as FQNNGV. The V and J ends lost 2 bases and 0 bases, in that order; junction bases with no gene match: 11. Specimen: memory CD8+ T cells from PBMCs. Subset specified: CD45RO+ cells pooled with CCR7-negative TemRA cells. This clonotype was sampled from a young man in good health. Some clones in this sample may be carry-over from other donors' samples. The genes are TRBV11-2 and TRBJ2-2, with 8 bases matching TRBD1. The CDR3 DNA sequence: TGTGCCAGCAGCTTATTAGGTTCAGGGGGCGAAACGAACACCGGGGAGCTGTTTTTT. Amino acid sequence: CASSLLGSGGETNTGELFF. Full variable domain (missing parts from reference TRBV11-2 and TRBJ2-2): EAGVAQSPRYKIIEKRQSVAFWCNPISGHATLYWYQQILGQGPKLLIQFQNNGVVDDSQLPKDRFSAERLKGVDSTLKIQPAKLEDSAVYLCASSLLGSGGETNTGELFFGEGSRLTVL.